Listed below are T cell receptor beta chains from one sample, sequenced in a study of T-cell reconstitution after alpha-beta-depleted transplantation in children. A single record per CDR3 protein comes from TCRdb applying MiXCR to the PCR reads. This table holds hundreds of thousands of distinct CDR3 sequences, about 17% found once. Sequences were derived from PBMCs, mostly from graft donor cells, sampled 360 days after TCRalphabeta/CD19-depleted stem cell transplant. These TCRs come from a male patient aged 2-9 years who had a stem cell transplant for acute lymphoblastic leukemia, so the T cells may come from the graft donor. The CDR3 runs from the conserved cysteine through the conserved F or W. Fields, in order: D gene, V gene, clone size, J gene, CDR3 protein, CDR3 DNA. D genes are given only for firm matches. Clone size is stated in some rows and not others, as once, few, many or a class when expanded.

D: TRBD1; V: TRBV6-1; size: .; J: TRBJ1-5; CDR3: CASAGTGDQPQHF; DNA: TGTGCCAGTGCCGGGACAGGGGATCAGCCCCAGCATTTT
D: TRBD2; V: TRBV4-2; size: .; J: TRBJ2-2; CDR3: CASSRLKGLAGMTGELFF; DNA: TGTGCCAGCAGCCGCCTTAAGGGGCTAGCGGGAATGACCGGGGAGCTGTTTTTT
D: .; V: TRBV12-3/TRBV12-4; size: few; J: TRBJ1-3; CDR3: CASTIGSPGNTIYF; DNA: TGTGCCAGCACAATAGGATCTCCTGGAAACACCATATATTTT
D: .; V: TRBV11-1; size: few; J: TRBJ2-1; CDR3: CASSFGGQSSYNEQFF; DNA: TGTGCCAGCAGCTTTGGGGGGCAGAGCTCCTACAATGAGCAGTTCTTC
D: TRBD2; V: TRBV6-2/TRBV6-3; size: many; J: TRBJ2-1; CDR3: CASTLAGGPLNEQFF; DNA: TGTGCCAGCACACTAGCGGGAGGGCCATTAAATGAGCAGTTCTTC
D: .; V: TRBV20-1; size: few; J: TRBJ1-4; CDR3: CSARDTGDTVKLFF; DNA: TGCAGTGCTAGAGATACCGGGGACACCGTGAAACTGTTTTTT
D: TRBD1; V: TRBV18; size: .; J: TRBJ2-6; CDR3: CASSQPGTGLYGANVLTF; DNA: TGTGCCAGCTCACAGCCCGGGACAGGGCTTTATGGGGCCAACGTCCTGACTTTC
D: .; V: TRBV6-1; size: few; J: TRBJ1-1; CDR3: CASSELPSQGNTEAFF; DNA: TGTGCCAGCAGTGAACTCCCTTCCCAGGGGAACACTGAAGCTTTCTTT
D: TRBD1; V: TRBV7-2; size: .; J: TRBJ2-1; CDR3: CASSPLGQGPYNEQFF; DNA: TGTGCCAGCAGCCCATTGGGACAGGGGCCGTACAATGAGCAGTTCTTC
D: TRBD1; V: TRBV24-1; size: once; J: TRBJ2-1; CDR3: CATSDSRQGVPPYNEQFF; DNA: TGTGCCACCAGTGATTCGCGACAGGGGGTACCTCCTTACAATGAGCAGTTCTTC
D: TRBD1; V: TRBV28; size: .; J: TRBJ2-1; CDR3: CASSSAGTASYNEQFF; DNA: TGTGCCAGCAGTTCTGCCGGGACAGCCTCTTACAATGAGCAGTTCTTC
D: TRBD1; V: TRBV11-2; size: .; J: TRBJ2-7; CDR3: CASSLTGGEGQYF; DNA: TGTGCCAGCAGCCTCACAGGGGGAGAAGGGCAGTACTTC
D: TRBD2; V: TRBV15; size: .; J: TRBJ2-1; CDR3: CATSRDGGREAEQFF; DNA: TGTGCCACCAGCAGAGATGGCGGGAGGGAGGCTGAGCAGTTCTTC
D: .; V: TRBV7-8; size: .; J: TRBJ2-7; CDR3: CASTSGAGESGDEQYF; DNA: TGTGCCAGCACCAGCGGAGCAGGGGAAAGTGGCGACGAGCAGTACTTC
D: .; V: TRBV5-1; size: .; J: TRBJ2-1; CDR3: CASRGRDTYNEQFF; DNA: TGCGCCAGCAGAGGCAGGGACACCTACAATGAGCAGTTCTTC
D: .; V: TRBV6-2/TRBV6-3; size: .; J: TRBJ2-1; CDR3: CASSPRVSGNEQFF; DNA: TGTGCCAGCAGTCCCCGGGTCAGCGGGAATGAGCAGTTCTTC
D: TRBD1; V: TRBV7-2; size: .; J: TRBJ1-1; CDR3: CASSSLTGEWNTEAFF; DNA: TGTGCCAGCAGCTCACTAACAGGGGAGTGGAACACTGAAGCTTTCTTT
D: .; V: TRBV6-2/TRBV6-3; size: few; J: TRBJ1-1; CDR3: CASSYVPEGTEAFF; DNA: TGTGCCAGCAGTTACGTTCCCGAGGGCACTGAAGCTTTCTTT
D: .; V: TRBV29-1; size: many; J: TRBJ2-5; CDR3: CSVTGGGTQYF; DNA: TGCAGCGTGACAGGAGGGGGGACCCAGTACTTC
D: TRBD1; V: TRBV10-3; size: .; J: TRBJ2-5; CDR3: CAIEGQGGTQYF; DNA: TGTGCCATCGAAGGACAGGGGGGGACCCAGTACTTC
D: TRBD2; V: TRBV28; size: .; J: TRBJ2-5; CDR3: CASSSGLAGVRETQYF; DNA: TGTGCCAGCAGTTCCGGACTAGCGGGAGTTAGGGAGACCCAGTACTTC
D: .; V: TRBV5-1; size: many; J: TRBJ2-2; CDR3: CASSSTLTTGELFF; DNA: TGCGCCAGCAGCTCCACCTTGACGACCGGGGAGCTGTTTTTT
D: TRBD1; V: TRBV15; size: few; J: TRBJ1-1; CDR3: CATRRQGNTEAFF; DNA: TGTGCCACGCGGAGACAGGGGAACACTGAAGCTTTCTTT
D: TRBD1; V: TRBV5-4; size: few; J: TRBJ2-5; CDR3: CASSVEDRGFETQYF; DNA: TGTGCCAGCAGCGTCGAGGACAGGGGTTTCGAGACCCAGTACTTC
D: .; V: TRBV29-1; size: few; J: TRBJ2-7; CDR3: CSVDSGTAYEQYF; DNA: TGCAGCGTTGACTCTGGGACGGCCTACGAGCAGTACTTC
D: TRBD2; V: TRBV7-8; size: .; J: TRBJ2-7; CDR3: CASSFHSGRAFEQYF; DNA: TGTGCCAGCAGCTTCCATAGCGGGAGGGCCTTCGAGCAGTACTTC
D: .; V: TRBV11-1; size: .; J: TRBJ1-4; CDR3: CAGSTGPGGEKLFF; DNA: TGTGCCGGTTCGACCGGGCCTGGAGGTGAAAAACTGTTTTTT
D: TRBD2; V: TRBV28; size: many; J: TRBJ2-4; CDR3: CASSFGGLAGGLAKNIQYF; DNA: TGTGCCAGCAGTTTCGGCGGACTAGCGGGAGGTCTAGCCAAAAACATTCAGTACTTC
D: .; V: TRBV2; size: .; J: TRBJ2-1; CDR3: CASRGHRLYNEQFF; DNA: TGTGCCAGCAGGGGACATCGCCTCTACAATGAGCAGTTCTTC
D: .; V: TRBV2; size: .; J: TRBJ2-1; CDR3: CASSVWDAYNEQFF; DNA: TGTGCCAGCAGTGTATGGGACGCCTACAATGAGCAGTTCTTC
D: TRBD2; V: TRBV6-2/TRBV6-3; size: few; J: TRBJ2-7; CDR3: CASSLSPLGLAVAEQYF; DNA: TGTGCCAGCAGTTTAAGCCCACTGGGACTAGCCGTCGCGGAGCAGTACTTC
D: TRBD1; V: TRBV9; size: few; J: TRBJ1-2; CDR3: CASSVDPGGNYGYTF; DNA: TGTGCCAGCAGCGTAGACCCAGGGGGCAACTATGGCTACACCTTC
D: TRBD2; V: TRBV12-3/TRBV12-4; size: .; J: TRBJ2-5; CDR3: CASNRLAGDPRGSIQETQYF; DNA: TGTGCCAGCAATCGACTAGCGGGCGATCCACGGGGGTCGATACAAGAGACCCAGTACTTC
D: .; V: TRBV20-1; size: .; J: TRBJ2-7; CDR3: CSASLAPYEQYF; DNA: TGCAGTGCTAGCCTTGCCCCCTACGAGCAGTACTTC
D: .; V: TRBV28; size: few; J: TRBJ1-2; CDR3: CASSQGFGGYTF; DNA: TGTGCCAGCAGTCAGGGGTTCGGTGGCTACACCTTC
D: .; V: TRBV5-1; size: many; J: TRBJ2-1; CDR3: CASSLLGDPEQFF; DNA: TGCGCCAGCAGCTTGTTAGGCGACCCCGAGCAGTTCTTC
D: TRBD2; V: TRBV5-1; size: .; J: TRBJ2-7; CDR3: CASSLASGIQQYF; DNA: TGCGCCAGCAGCTTGGCCAGCGGGATCCAGCAGTACTTC
D: .; V: TRBV29-1; size: .; J: TRBJ2-3; CDR3: CSVERPGPDTQYF; DNA: TGCAGCGTTGAACGGCCTGGTCCCGATACGCAGTATTTT
D: TRBD2; V: TRBV19; size: few; J: TRBJ2-1; CDR3: CASRIAGLSGEQFF; DNA: TGTGCCAGTCGCATAGCGGGGCTCTCGGGTGAGCAGTTCTTC
D: .; V: TRBV6-2/TRBV6-3; size: few; J: TRBJ1-4; CDR3: CASSYSGPRRGLFF; DNA: TGTGCCAGCAGTTACTCCGGGCCCCGACGGGGGCTGTTTTTT
D: TRBD2; V: TRBV5-1; size: many; J: TRBJ2-1; CDR3: CASSPGLAPYNEQFF; DNA: TGCGCCAGCAGCCCGGGACTAGCACCCTACAATGAGCAGTTCTTC
D: TRBD2; V: TRBV5-1; size: few; J: TRBJ2-5; CDR3: CASSLIAGGETQYF; DNA: TGCGCCAGCAGCTTGATAGCGGGAGGAGAGACCCAGTACTTC
D: TRBD1; V: TRBV20-1; size: .; J: TRBJ2-5; CDR3: CSGQGGRETQYF; DNA: TGCAGTGGACAGGGGGGTAGGGAGACCCAGTACTTC
D: TRBD2; V: TRBV4-1; size: few; J: TRBJ2-7; CDR3: CASSQERAGELSSYEQYF; DNA: TGCGCCAGCAGCCAAGAAAGGGCGGGGGAACTTAGCTCCTACGAGCAGTACTTC
D: .; V: TRBV10-1; size: few; J: TRBJ2-7; CDR3: CASSEALGAGYEQYF; DNA: TGCGCCAGCAGTGAGGCATTAGGGGCTGGCTACGAGCAGTACTTC